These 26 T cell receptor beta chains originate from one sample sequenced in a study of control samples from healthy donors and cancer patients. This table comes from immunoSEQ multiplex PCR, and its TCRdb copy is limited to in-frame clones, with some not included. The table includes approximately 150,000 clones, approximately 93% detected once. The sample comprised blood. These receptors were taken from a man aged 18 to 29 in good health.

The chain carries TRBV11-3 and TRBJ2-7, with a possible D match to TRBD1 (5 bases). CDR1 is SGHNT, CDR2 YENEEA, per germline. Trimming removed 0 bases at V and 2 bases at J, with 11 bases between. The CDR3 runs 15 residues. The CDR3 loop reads CASSLETGPPYEQYF. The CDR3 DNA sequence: TGTGCCAGCAGCTTAGAAACAGGCCCACCCTACGAGCAGTACTTC.

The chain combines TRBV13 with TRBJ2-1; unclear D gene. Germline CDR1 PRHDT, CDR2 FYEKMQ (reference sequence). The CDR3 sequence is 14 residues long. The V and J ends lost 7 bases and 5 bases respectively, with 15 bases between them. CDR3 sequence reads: CASTPNGRNNEQFF. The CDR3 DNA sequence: TGTGCCAGCACCCCTAATGGGCGTAACAATGAGCAGTTCTTC.

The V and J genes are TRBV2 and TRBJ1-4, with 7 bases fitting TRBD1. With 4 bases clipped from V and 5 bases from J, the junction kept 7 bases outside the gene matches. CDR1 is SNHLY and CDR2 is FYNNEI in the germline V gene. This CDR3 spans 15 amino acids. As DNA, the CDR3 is TGTGCCAGCAGTGTATTTGAGACAGGGAATGAAAAACTGTTTTTT. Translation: CASSVFETGNEKLFF.

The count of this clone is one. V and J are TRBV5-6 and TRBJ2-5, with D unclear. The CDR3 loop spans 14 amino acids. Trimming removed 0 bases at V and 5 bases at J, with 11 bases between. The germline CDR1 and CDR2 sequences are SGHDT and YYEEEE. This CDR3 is CASSLVSFAETQYF. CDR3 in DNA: TGTGCCAGCAGCTTGGTTTCGTTTGCGGAGACCCAGTACTTC.

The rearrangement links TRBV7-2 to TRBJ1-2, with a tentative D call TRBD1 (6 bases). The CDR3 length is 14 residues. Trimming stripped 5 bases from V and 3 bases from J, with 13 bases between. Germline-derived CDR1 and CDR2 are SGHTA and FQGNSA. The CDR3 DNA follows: TGTGCCAGCAGCCCAGGGGTCCAAGACTATGGCTACACCTTC. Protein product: CASSPGVQDYGYTF. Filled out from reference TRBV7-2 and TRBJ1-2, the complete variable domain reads GAGVSQSPSNKVTEKGKDVELRCDPISGHTALYWYRQSLGQGLEFLIYFQGNSAPDKSGLPSDRFSAERTGGSVSTLTIQRTQQEDSAVYLCASSPGVQDYGYTFGSGTRLTVV.

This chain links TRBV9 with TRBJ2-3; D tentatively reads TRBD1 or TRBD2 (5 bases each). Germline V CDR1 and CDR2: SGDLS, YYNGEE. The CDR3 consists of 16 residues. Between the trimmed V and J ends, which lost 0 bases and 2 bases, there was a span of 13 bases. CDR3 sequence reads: CASSVATGPYTDTQYF. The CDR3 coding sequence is TGTGCCAGCAGCGTAGCTACGGGGCCGTACACAGATACGCAGTATTTT.

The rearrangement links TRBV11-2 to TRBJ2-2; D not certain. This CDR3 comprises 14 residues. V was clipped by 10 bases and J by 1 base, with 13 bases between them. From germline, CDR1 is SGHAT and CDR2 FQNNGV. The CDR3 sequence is CATADGLNTGELFF. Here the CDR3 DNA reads TGTGCCACCGCGGACGGTTTGAACACCGGGGAGCTGTTTTTT.

DNA of the CDR3: TGCGCCAGCAGCAGGTTGTATAATAGCGCTGAAGCTTTCTTT. It is translated as CASSRLYNSAEAFF. This rearrangement joins TRBV5-1 to TRBJ1-1, with no clear D. Germline CDR1 reads SGHRS; CDR2 reads YFSETQ. Deletions cut 4 bases from V and 6 bases from J, with 16 bases between. The CDR3 consists of 14 residues.

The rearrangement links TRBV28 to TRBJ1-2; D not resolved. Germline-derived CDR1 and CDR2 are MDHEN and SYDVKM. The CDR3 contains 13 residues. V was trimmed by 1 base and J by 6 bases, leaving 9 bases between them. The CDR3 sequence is CASSLYRKDGYTF. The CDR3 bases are TGTGCCAGCAGTTTATACCGGAAGGATGGCTACACCTTC.

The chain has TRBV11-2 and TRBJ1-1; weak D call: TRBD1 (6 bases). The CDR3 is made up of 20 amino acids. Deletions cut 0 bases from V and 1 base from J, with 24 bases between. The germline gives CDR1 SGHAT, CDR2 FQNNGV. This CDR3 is CASSLDRGIGVRPGNTEAFF. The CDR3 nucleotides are TGTGCCAGCAGCTTAGACAGGGGAATTGGGGTTAGGCCAGGGAACACTGAAGCTTTCTTT.

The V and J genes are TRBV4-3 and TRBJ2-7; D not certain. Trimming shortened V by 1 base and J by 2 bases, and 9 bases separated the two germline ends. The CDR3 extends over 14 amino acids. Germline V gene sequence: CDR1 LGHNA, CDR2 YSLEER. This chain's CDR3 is CASSQVGSPYEQYF. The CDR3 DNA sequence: TGCGCCAGCAGCCAAGTTGGCTCTCCCTACGAGCAGTACTTC.

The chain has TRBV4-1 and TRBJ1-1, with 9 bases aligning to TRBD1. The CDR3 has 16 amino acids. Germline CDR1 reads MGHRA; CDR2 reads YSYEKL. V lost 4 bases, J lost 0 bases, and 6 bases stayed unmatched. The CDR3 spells CASSLGQGTMNTEAFF. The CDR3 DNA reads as TGCGCCAGCAGCCTCGGACAGGGGACCATGAACACTGAAGCTTTCTTT.

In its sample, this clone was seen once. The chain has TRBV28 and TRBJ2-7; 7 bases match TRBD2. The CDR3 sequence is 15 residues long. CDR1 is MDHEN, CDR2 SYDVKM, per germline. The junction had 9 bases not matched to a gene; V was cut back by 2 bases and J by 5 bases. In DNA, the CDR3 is TGTGCCAGCAGTTTAATCCCGGGAGGTTCGAACGAGCAGTACTTC. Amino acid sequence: CASSLIPGGSNEQYF.

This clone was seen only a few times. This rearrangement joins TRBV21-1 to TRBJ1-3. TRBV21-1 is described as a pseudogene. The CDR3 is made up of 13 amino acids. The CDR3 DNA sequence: TGTGCCAGCAGCTTTCCTTCGGGGGACACCATATATTTT. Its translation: CASSFPSGDTIYF.

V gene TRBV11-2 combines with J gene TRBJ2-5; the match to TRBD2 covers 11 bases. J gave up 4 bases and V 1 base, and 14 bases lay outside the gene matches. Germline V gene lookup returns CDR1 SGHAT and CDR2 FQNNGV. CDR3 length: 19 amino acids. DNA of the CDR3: TGTGCCAGCAGCTTAGGGCTAGCGGGGGGACCGCAACGGAGAGAGACCCAGTACTTC. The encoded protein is CASSLGLAGGPQRRETQYF. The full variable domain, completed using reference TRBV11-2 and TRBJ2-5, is EAGVAQSPRYKIIEKRQSVAFWCNPISGHATLYWYQQILGQGPKLLIQFQNNGVVDDSQLPKDRFSAERLKGVDSTLKIQPAKLEDSAVYLCASSLGLAGGPQRRETQYFGPGTRLLVL.

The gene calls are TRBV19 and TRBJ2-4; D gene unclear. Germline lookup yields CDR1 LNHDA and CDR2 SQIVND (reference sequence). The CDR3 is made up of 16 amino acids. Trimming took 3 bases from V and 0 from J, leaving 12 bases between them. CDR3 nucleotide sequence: TGTGCCAGTAGTATTCTTTCCGTATCAGCCAAAAACATTCAGTACTTC. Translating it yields CASSILSVSAKNIQYF.

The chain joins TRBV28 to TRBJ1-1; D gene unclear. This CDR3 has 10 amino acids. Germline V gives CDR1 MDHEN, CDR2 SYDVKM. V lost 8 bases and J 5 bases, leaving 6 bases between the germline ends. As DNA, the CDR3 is TGTGCCAGCCGAGAGACTGAAGCTTTCTTT. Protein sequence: CASRETEAFF.

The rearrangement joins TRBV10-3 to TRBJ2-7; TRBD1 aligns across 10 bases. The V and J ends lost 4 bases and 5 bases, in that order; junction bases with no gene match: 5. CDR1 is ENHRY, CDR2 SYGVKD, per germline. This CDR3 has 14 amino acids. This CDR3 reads CAISGDRGPDEQYF. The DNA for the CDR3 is TGTGCCATCAGTGGAGACAGGGGGCCGGACGAGCAGTACTTC.

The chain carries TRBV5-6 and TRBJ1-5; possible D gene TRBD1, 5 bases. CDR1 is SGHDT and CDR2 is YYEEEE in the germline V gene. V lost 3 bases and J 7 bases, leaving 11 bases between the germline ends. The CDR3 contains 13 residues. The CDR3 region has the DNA TGTGCCAGCAGCTCCCAGGGAAACCAGCCCCAGCATTTT. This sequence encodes CASSSQGNQPQHF. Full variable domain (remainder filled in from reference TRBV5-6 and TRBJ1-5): DAGVTQSPTHLIKTRGQQVTLRCSPKSGHDTVSWYQQALGQGPQFIFQYYEEEERQRGNFPDRFSGHQFPNYSSELNVNALLLGDSALYLCASSSQGNQPQHFGDGTRLSIL.

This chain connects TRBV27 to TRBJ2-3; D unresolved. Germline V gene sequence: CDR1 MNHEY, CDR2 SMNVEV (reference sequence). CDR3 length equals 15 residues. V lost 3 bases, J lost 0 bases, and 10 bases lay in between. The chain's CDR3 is CASSLTATSTDTQYF. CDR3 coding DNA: TGTGCCAGCAGTTTGACTGCCACTAGCACAGATACGCAGTATTTT.

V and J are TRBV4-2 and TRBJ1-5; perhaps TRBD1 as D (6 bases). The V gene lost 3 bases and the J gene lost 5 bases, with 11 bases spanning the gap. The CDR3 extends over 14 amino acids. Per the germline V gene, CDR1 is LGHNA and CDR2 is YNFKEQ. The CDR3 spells CASSHTGLDQPQHF. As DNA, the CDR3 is TGTGCCAGCAGCCACACAGGGCTTGATCAGCCCCAGCATTTT.

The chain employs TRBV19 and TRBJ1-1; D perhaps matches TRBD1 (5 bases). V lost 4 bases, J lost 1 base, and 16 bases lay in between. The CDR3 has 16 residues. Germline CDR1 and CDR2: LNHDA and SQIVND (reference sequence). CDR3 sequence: CASSTYSLDKNTEAFF. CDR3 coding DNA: TGTGCCAGTAGTACGTACAGCCTGGACAAGAACACTGAAGCTTTCTTT.

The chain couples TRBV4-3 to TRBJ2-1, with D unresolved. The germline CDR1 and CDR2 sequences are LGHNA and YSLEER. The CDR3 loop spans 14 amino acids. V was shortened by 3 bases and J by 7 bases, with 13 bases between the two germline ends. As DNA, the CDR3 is TGCGCCAGCAGCCACCTTCTGATGGGGAATGAGCAGTTCTTC. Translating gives CASSHLLMGNEQFF.

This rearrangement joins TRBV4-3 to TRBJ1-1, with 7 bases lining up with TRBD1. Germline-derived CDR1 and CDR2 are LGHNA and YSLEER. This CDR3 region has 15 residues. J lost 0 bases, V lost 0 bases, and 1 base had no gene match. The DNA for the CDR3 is TGCGCCAGCAGCCAAGAGACAGGGATGAACACTGAAGCTTTCTTT. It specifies CASSQETGMNTEAFF.

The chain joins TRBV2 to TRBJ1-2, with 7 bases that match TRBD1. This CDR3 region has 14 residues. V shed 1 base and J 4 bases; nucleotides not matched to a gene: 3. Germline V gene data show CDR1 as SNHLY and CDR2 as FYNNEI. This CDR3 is CASSEDPGGYGYTF. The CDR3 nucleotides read TGTGCCAGCAGTGAAGATCCAGGGGGCTATGGCTACACCTTC.

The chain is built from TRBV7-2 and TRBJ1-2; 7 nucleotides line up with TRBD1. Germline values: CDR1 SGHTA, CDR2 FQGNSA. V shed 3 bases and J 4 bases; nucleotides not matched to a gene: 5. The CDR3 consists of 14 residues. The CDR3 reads CASSFLTGSYGYTF. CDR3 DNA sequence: TGTGCCAGCAGCTTTTTGACAGGGAGCTATGGCTACACCTTC.